This T cell receptor beta chain stems from a study of CD8+ T cells in alopecia areata. Study summary: Twice daily, treated patients received 5 to 10 mg of oral tofacitinib. General study points: An increase in clonality over normal scalp was evident in lesional scalp, especially alopecia totalis/universalis.

RNA extraction and reverse transcription yielded cDNA as sequencing template. Some clones are missing from TCRdb's copy, which holds only in-frame ones; the method was immunoSEQ multiplex PCR. The table shows hundreds of thousands of clones, with less than 80% occurring only once. Trimming shortened V by 4 bases and J by 3 bases, and 12 bases separated the two germline ends. This CDR3 is built from 14 residues. From germline, CDR1 is LGHNA and CDR2 YNFKEQ. Both CD4+ and CD8+ T cells were separated by sorting PBMCs. For this clone: Its cognate antigen is unknown.

This chain connects TRBV4-2 to TRBJ2-5; a weak D match, TRBD2 (6 bases). Sequencing used CD4+ T cells sorted from blood, obtained at week 0. This receptor was identified in a human donor with alopecia areata. Here the CDR3 DNA reads TGTGCCAGCAGCCCAGAGACTAGTAAAGAGACCCAGTACTTC. Its protein is CASSPETSKETQYF.